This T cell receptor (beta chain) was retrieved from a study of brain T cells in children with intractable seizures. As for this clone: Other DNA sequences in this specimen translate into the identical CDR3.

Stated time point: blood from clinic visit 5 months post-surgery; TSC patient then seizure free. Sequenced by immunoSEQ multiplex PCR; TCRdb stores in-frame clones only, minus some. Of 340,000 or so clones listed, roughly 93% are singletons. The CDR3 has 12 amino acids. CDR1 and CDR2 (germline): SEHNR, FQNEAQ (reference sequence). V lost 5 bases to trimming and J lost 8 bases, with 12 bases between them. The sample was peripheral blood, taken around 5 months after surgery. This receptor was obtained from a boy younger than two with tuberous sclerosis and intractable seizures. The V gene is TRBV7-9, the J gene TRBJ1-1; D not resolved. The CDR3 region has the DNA TGTGCCAGCAGCCCTAAGGGTGGGGAAGCTTTCTTT. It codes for CASSPKGGEAFF. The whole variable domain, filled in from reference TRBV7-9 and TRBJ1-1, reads DTGVSQNPRHKITKRGQNVTFRCDPISEHNRLYWYRQTLGQGPEFLTYFQNEAQLEKSRLLSDRFSAERPKGSFSTLEIQRTEQGDSAMYLCASSPKGGEAFFGQGTRLTVV.